This TCR beta chain came from a study of T cells after yellow fever vaccination. Findings and caveats of the study: Weaker in magnitude, the secondary response showed a faster peak on day 5 versus 15. After the booster, 96% of CD4 and 75% to 90% of CD8 primary-response clones were re-detected.

TCRdb reanalysed the 5' RACE reads using MiXCR and keeps one entry per CDR3 protein. Among about 120,000 distinct CDR3 sequences listed, roughly 8.9% were seen once. CDR1 is SEHNR, CDR2 FQNEAQ, per germline (reference sequence). This CDR3 contains 11 residues. The V gene lost 1 base and the J gene lost 7 bases, with 4 bases spanning the gap. This clonotype has a count of ten or more. Its target is unknown. The chain carries TRBV7-9 and TRBJ1-1; D is unresolved. The receptor was isolated from a young man who received the YFV17D yellow fever vaccine. The sequencing here drew on CD8+ T cells sorted from PBMCs, taken 45 days after the yellow fever booster vaccination. CDR3 sequence: CASSLGIEAFF. The CDR3 DNA reads as TGTGCCAGCAGCTTAGGCATTGAAGCTTTCTTT.